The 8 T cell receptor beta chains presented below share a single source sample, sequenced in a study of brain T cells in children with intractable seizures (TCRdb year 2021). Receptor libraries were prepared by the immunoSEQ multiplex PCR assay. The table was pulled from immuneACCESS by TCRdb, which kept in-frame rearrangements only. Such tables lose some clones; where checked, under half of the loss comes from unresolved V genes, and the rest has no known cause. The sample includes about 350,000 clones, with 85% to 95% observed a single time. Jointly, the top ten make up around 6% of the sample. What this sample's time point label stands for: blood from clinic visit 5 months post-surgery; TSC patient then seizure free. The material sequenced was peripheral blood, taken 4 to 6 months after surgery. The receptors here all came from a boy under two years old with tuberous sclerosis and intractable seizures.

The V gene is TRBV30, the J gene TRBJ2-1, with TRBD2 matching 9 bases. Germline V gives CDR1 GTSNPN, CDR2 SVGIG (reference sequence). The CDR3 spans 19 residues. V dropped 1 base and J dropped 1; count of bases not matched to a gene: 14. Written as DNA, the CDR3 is TGTGCCTGGAGTGGTAGCGGGGGCCCTTTGACCCTTTCCTACAATGAGCAGTTCTTC. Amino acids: CAWSGSGGPLTLSYNEQFF.

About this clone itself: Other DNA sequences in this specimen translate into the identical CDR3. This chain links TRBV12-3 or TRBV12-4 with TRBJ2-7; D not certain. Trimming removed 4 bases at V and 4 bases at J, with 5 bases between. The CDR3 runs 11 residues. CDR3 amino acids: CASSSSYEQYF. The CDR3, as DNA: TGTGCCAGCAGTTCCTCGTACGAGCAGTACTTC.

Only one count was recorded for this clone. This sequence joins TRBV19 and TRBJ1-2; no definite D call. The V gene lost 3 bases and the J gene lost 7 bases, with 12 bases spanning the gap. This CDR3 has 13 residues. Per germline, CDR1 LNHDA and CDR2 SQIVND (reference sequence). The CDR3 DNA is TGTGCCAGTAGTATTGGGGAGATTAGTGGCTACACCTTC. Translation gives CASSIGEISGYTF.

CDR3 nucleotides: TGTGCCATCAGTGAGCAAGTCTGGGGGACGGGGTTCACAAAAGATACGCAGTATTTT. This codes for CAISEQVWGTGFTKDTQYF. The chain combines TRBV10-3 with TRBJ2-3; D might be TRBD1 or TRBD2, each matching 5 bases. Germline V gene sequence: CDR1 ENHRY, CDR2 SYGVKD. V was trimmed by 2 bases and J by 5 bases, leaving 26 bases between them. This CDR3 has 19 residues.

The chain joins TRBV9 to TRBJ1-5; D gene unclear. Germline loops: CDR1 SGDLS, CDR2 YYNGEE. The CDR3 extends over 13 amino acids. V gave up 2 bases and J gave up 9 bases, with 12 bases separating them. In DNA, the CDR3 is TGTGCCAGCAGCGTTACAGCGGGCCGGCCCCAGCATTTT. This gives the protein CASSVTAGRPQHF.

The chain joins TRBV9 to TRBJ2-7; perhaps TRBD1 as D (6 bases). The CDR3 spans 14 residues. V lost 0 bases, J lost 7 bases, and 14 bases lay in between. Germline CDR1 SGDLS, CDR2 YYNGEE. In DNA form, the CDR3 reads TGTGCCAGCAGCGTAGAATTACAGGGACGGGAGCAGTACTTC. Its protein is CASSVELQGREQYF.

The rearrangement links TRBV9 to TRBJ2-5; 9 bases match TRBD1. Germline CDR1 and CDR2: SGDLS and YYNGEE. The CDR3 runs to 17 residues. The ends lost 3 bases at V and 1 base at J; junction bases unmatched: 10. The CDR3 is CASSARAGDRAQETQYF. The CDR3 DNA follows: TGTGCCAGCAGCGCCAGGGCTGGGGACAGGGCCCAAGAGACCCAGTACTTC.

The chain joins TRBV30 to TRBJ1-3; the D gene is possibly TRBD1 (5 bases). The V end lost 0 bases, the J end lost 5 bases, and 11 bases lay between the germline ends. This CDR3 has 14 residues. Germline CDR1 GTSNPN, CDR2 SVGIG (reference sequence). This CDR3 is CAWSVKTGRNTIYF. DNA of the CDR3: TGTGCCTGGAGTGTAAAAACAGGCCGAAACACCATATATTTT.